The entry below gives a single T cell receptor (beta chain) sequence along with its context. What antigen it recognizes has not been identified. Base qualities are not provided; no much larger clone lies one nucleotide away. These data belong to a study of blood T cell repertoires in COVID-19 (dated by TCRdb to 2020 to 2022). Some background on the complete study: Samples from collaborators originated in the United States, Italy and Spain and spanned both the acute and convalescent phases of COVID-19. The material from the prospective study consisted of cDNA or gDNA derived from T cells, B-cell-depleted T cells, or PBMCs. Subjects who had been exposed to COVID-19, were actively infected with it, or had recovered from it provided the deeply sampled blood TCRbeta repertoires that made up the dataset. The repertoires were released in a freely available public database intended as a resource for research on the immune response to SARS-CoV-2. Samples came from the ongoing ImmuneRACE study (first 160 participants) plus 1,254 subjects from 6 global collaborators. The sample metadata nearly always contained a de-identified subject ID, COVID-19 status, age in years and sex. Where available, HLA class I and class II types were taken from metadata supplied by the sample provider and were not determined by assay-based typing.

What the authors observed across the whole study: Clinical and demographic metadata were provided uncurated, with the amount varying by source and participant.

TCRbeta CDR3 regions were amplified from genomic DNA by means of the immunoSEQ Assay, a bias-controlled multiplex PCR. Regarding the original processing steps: Within the assay, amplification of reference gene primers was used to estimate how many nucleated cells each sample contained. To quantify the absolute abundance of each unique TCRbeta CDR3 rearrangement, sequence reads were collapsed and filtered. For each sample, productive Simpson clonality was calculated as the square root of Simpson's diversity index over productive rearrangements. Here the immuneACCESS table is served through TCRdb, limited to in-frame sequences with V and J called. Missing clones are a known gap in these copies; in checked studies unresolved V genes cover under half, and the rest lacks a known reason. The V and J calls and the clone size are those of that table, but D and trimming were determined from the DNA. Recorded for this sample are almost 200,000 clones; 85% to 90% of them occurred a single time. The top ten clonotypes cover 0.7% to 0.95% of the sample.

Collaborating institutions collected whole blood in K2EDTA tubes following their own protocols. Collaborator samples were shipped for TCRbeta analysis as frozen whole blood, isolated PBMCs, or DNA extracted from either sample type. The TCR originated in a woman aged 65 to 85 with acute or convalescent COVID-19. The material sequenced was peripheral blood.

The nucleotides are TGTGCCAGCAGCCGAGTGACAGGGGAGAACATTCAGTACTTC. Translated, this gives CASSRVTGENIQYF. The chain employs TRBV3-1 (or the pseudogene TRBV3-2) and TRBJ2-4, with 8 bases aligning to TRBD1. From cysteine to phenylalanine, the CDR3 is 14 amino acids long. Solely the CDR3 DNA is kept, with 42 bases framed from the first base. Looking up the germline V gene (reference sequence) yields CDR1 LGHDT and CDR2 YNNKEL. Trimming accounts for 4 bases at V and 7 bases at J, while the number of junction bases matched to no gene is 6.